This T cell receptor beta chain was captured in a study of T cells in Graves' hyperthyroidism and ophthalmopathy. This clonotype was seen ten or more times. Researchers took RNA transcripts and amplified the TCR beta CDR3 regions from them. TCR CDR3 regions were first amplified by RT-PCR with HTBI primers. TCRdb reanalysed the multiplex PCR reads using MiXCR and keeps one entry per CDR3 protein. The repertoire holds 350,000 to 400,000 distinct CDR3 sequences, about 20% seen once, with 3.5% to 4% in the top ten. Those with hyperthyroidism were 18 to 65 years old, newly diagnosed, and ill for under 2 months. Any patient presenting with uncontrolled infection, other autoimmune disease, pregnancy or lactation was left out. This sample holds PBMCs from roughly 10 ml fresh peripheral blood. Germline-derived CDR1 and CDR2 are SGHAT and FQNNGV. The CDR3 length is 15 residues. With V trimmed by 5 bases and J by 6 bases, 9 bases remained unmatched.

The receptor comes from a young woman with Graves' hyperthyroidism. The chain links TRBV11-2 to TRBJ1-2, with 10 bases matching TRBD1. Sequences were obtained from blood. CDR3 sequence (DNA): TGTGCCAGCAGCCCTACGACAGGGGGCTTCCATGGCTACACCTTC. Amino acids: CASSPTTGGFHGYTF.